The entry below describes one TCR beta chain. What antigen it recognizes has not been identified. Per-nucleotide qualities are absent, and no much larger clonotype sits a single base away. The time point tag for this specimen amounts to: progressive disease on ibrutinib. Roughly 2.2 micrograms of genomic DNA were extracted from cryopreserved PBMCs for TCR beta library preparation. Longitudinal blood samples from CLL patients on ibrutinib monotherapy underwent high-throughput TCR beta sequencing. The patients took part in an open-label, single-center phase 2 trial of ibrutinib monotherapy. According to the germline V gene, CDR1 reads MNHEY and CDR2 reads SVGAGI. Trimming removed 3 bases from V and 6 bases from J, leaving 13 bases between the germline ends. The CDR3 has 14 amino acids, counting the end cysteine and phenylalanine. The CDR3 DNA has 42 bases and is translated from base 1. The sample comes from a study of cytotoxic CD8 clonotypes in ibrutinib-treated CLL (dated by TCRdb to the early 2020s). Broadly, across the study: In this cohort, about 15 patients were treatment-naive and under 13 were relapsed/refractory, while roughly 18 had unmutated IGHV. Partial responses were observed in about 25 patients and complete responses in 2; after a median follow-up of 68 months, remission was maintained in approximately 14 patients and progression was observed in approximately twelve. Samples at response were collected after a median of 12 months of treatment, with a range of about 6 to 36 months. An average of about 260,000 productive templates and approximately 90,000 productive rearrangements was obtained per sample. Of the 70 to 90 people in the trial, approximately 24 had longitudinal samples available. Cryopreserved peripheral blood mononuclear cells were collected at three points: before therapy, at response, and at either sustained remission or disease progression. Every remission and progressive disease sample was obtained while ibrutinib was still being received by the patients. The paper as a whole reports these results and caveats: Sustained-remission and progressing patients did not have matched sampling times, and lymph node repertoires were not examined. Public clonotypes were found to be uncommon and were observed to contract or remain stable during treatment; the increase in clonality was shown to reflect expansion of private clonotypes at ibrutinib response. Baseline clonality was found to be higher than that of age-matched healthy donors and was strongly correlated with circulating CD8+ T-cell counts. An increase in clonality was observed at ibrutinib response, with clonality remaining stable during sustained remission and falling back toward baseline at progression.

The goal of deep resolution MiSeq sequencing was a depth between 1 in 1 million and 1 in 200,000 T cells, and coverage averaged 10x per clonotype. The immunoSEQ hsTCRB Kit was used to generate the TCR beta libraries. For the original study's pipeline: ImmunoSEQ Data Assistant and ImmunoSEQ Analyzer were used for data analysis, and V, D and J genes were assigned according to IMGT definitions. Clonality, which ranges from 0 to 1, was calculated as one minus the normalized Shannon entropy of productive rearrangement frequencies. Only overrepresented clonotypes making up at least 0.05% of each patient's repertoire were included in the public clonotype analysis. Repertoires from some 14 age-matched healthy donors in immuneACCESS were used as clonality controls. This immuneACCESS table, as held by TCRdb, lists in-frame sequences with V and J called but not all clones. Of the missing ones, under half trace to an unresolved V gene in checked studies; the others have no known cause. D and trimming were read from the DNA, whereas the V and J calls and clone size are those reported in that table. This sample is represented by 250,000 to 350,000 clones; 76% of them were singletons. The top ten clones comprise approximately 5.1% of the sample.

Sample: PBMCs, taken at disease progression, from a patient treated with ibrutinib. The chain was built from TRBV6-5 and TRBJ2-3; a tentative D call is TRBD2 (6 bases match). The sequence was obtained from a human donor with chronic lymphocytic leukemia. For the CDR3, the sequence is CASSYARGYDTQYF. The nucleotide sequence reads TGTGCCAGCAGTTATGCCCGGGGGTACGATACGCAGTATTTT.